This T cell receptor (beta chain) was observed in a study of control samples from healthy donors and cancer patients. Profiled with immunoSEQ multiplex PCR; TCRdb holds only in-frame clones, not every one. Altogether 250,000 to 300,000 clones are present, around 79% being singletons, with the ten largest covering roughly 14%. Trimming took 2 bases from V and 8 from J, leaving 19 bases between them. The CDR3 runs to 16 residues. The germline gives CDR1 SGHTA, CDR2 FQGNSA. This TCR came from a woman aged 55-70 years with lung cancer. This sequence joins TRBV7-2 and TRBJ2-1; D ambiguous. Sequenced input: PBMCs. The CDR3 DNA reads as TGTGCCAGCAGCTTAAACAGCCTGGGCCTCGAGGATGAGCAGTTCTTC. It codes for CASSLNSLGLEDEQFF. Complete variable domain (other parts from reference TRBV7-2 and TRBJ2-1): GAGVSQSPSNKVTEKGKDVELRCDPISGHTALYWYRQSLGQGLEFLIYFQGNSAPDKSGLPSDRFSAERTGGSVSTLTIQRTQQEDSAVYLCASSLNSLGLEDEQFFGPGTRLTVL.